The 27 T cell receptor beta chains presented below share a single source sample, sequenced in a study of T cells in Graves' hyperthyroidism and ophthalmopathy (dated by TCRdb to between 2017 and 2020). Receptors were amplified or captured by multiplex PCR. The sequencer listed for this sample is Illumina HiSeq 2000. Amplification of TCR beta CDR3 regions was carried out from RNA transcripts. A first-round RT-PCR of the TCR CDR3 used the HTBI primer set with the Qiagen OneStep RT-PCR kit. TCRdb cleaned the public reads at Q25 with fastp, built clones with MiXCR and kept in-frame beta chains. Every distinct CDR3 protein forms one entry, paired with its most common genes and DNA. Recorded for this sample are approximately 870,000 distinct CDR3 sequences; roughly 40% of them occurred a single time. The top ten clonotypes cover 7.5% to 9.5% of the sample. Specimen: blood. These receptors all stem from a man between 18 and 35 years old with Graves' hyperthyroidism.

V is TRBV5-1 and J is TRBJ1-1; tentative D call: TRBD1 (5 bases). Germline V CDR1 and CDR2: SGHRS, YFSETQ. This CDR3 spans 15 amino acids. Trimming took 2 bases from V and 1 from J, leaving 12 bases between them. Here the CDR3 reads CASSLTHQGNTEAFF. CDR3 nucleotides: TGCGCCAGCAGCTTAACCCATCAGGGGAACACTGAAGCTTTCTTT.

This clonotype was seen only a few times. This chain joins TRBV6-5 and TRBJ2-7, with a tentative D call TRBD2 (6 bases). V lost 2 bases and J 2 bases, leaving 10 bases between the germline ends. The CDR3 totals 14 residues. Germline loops: CDR1 MNHEY, CDR2 SVGAGI. DNA for the CDR3: TGTGCCAGCAGTTACGGAGGGGAGACCTACGAGCAGTACTTC. Translating gives CASSYGGETYEQYF.

This chain uses TRBV29-1 with TRBJ2-6; D is tentatively TRBD1 or TRBD2 (6 bases each). CDR3 size: 14 residues. Germline V gene sequence: CDR1 SQVTM, CDR2 ANQGSEA. The V gene lost 4 bases and the J gene lost 3 bases, with 10 bases spanning the gap. The CDR3: CSVVGGNGANVLTF. CDR3 coding DNA: TGCAGCGTTGTAGGGGGGAATGGGGCCAACGTCCTGACTTTC.

The gene calls are TRBV4-1 and TRBJ2-5; tentatively, D is TRBD2 (6 bases). This CDR3 has 17 residues. The germline gives CDR1 MGHRA, CDR2 YSYEKL. Trimming took 3 bases from V and 5 from J, leaving 22 bases between them. CDR3 bases: TGCGCCAGCAGCCAGCTTCCTTTAGCGGTGATAATGGAGACCCAGTACTTC. Translated: CASSQLPLAVIMETQYF.

This sequence joins TRBV20-1 and TRBJ1-1; D unresolved. V was pared by 1 base and J by 3 bases, with 15 bases between. This CDR3 contains 15 residues. The V gene's germline CDR1 is DFQATT and CDR2 SNEGSKA (reference sequence). The CDR3 loop reads CSARAPEGGDTEAFF. The DNA for the CDR3 is TGCAGTGCTAGAGCCCCGGAGGGAGGAGACACTGAAGCTTTCTTT.

The chain employs TRBV10-3 and TRBJ2-2, with D possibly TRBD1 on 5 matching bases. The V and J ends lost 4 bases and 4 bases respectively, with 10 bases between them. Germline assignment: CDR1 ENHRY and CDR2 SYGVKD. The CDR3 is 14 amino acids. CDR3 sequence (DNA): TGTGCCATCAGTGGCAGGGATGGCACCGGGGAGCTGTTTTTT. Residues: CAISGRDGTGELFF.

As regards this clonotype: A junction boundary mismatches the germline segment, possibly from a read error. The rearrangement joins TRBV11-2 to TRBJ2-3; 8 bases fit TRBD2. The germline CDR1 and CDR2 sequences are SGHAT and FQNNGV. The CDR3 covers 16 residues. In nucleotides, the CDR3 is TGTGCCACCAGCCCCACTAGCGGACGTAGCACAGATACGCAGTATTTT. Its translation is CATSPTSGRSTDTQYF.

To note about this clonotype: In this CDR3 the conserved last residue, phenylalanine or tryptophan, is missing, so a read error is likely. It is unclear where the CDR3 begins or ends on the DNA, so no DNA is shown, and the CDR3 is as TCRdb lists it. V and J are TRBV29-1 and TRBJ2-7; the D segment call TRBD1 is taken from the table without a DNA check. Germline CDR1 SQVTM, CDR2 ANQGSEA. The CDR3 is 12 amino acids in total, end residues counted. This chain's CDR3 is CSVEEEEQGANT.

Here the CDR3 reads CATSSPGQDGGYTF. CDR3 nucleotides: TGTGCCACCAGCAGCCCGGGACAGGACGGGGGCTACACCTTC. This chain uses TRBV15 with TRBJ1-2; the match to TRBD1 covers 8 bases. The germline gives CDR1 LNHNV, CDR2 YYDKDF (reference sequence). This CDR3 is built from 14 residues. V lost 3 bases and J lost 8; bases outside the gene matches: 8.

The gene calls are TRBV19 and TRBJ2-7; 10 bases align to TRBD2. This CDR3 has 19 residues. Germline V CDR1 and CDR2: LNHDA, SQIVND (reference sequence). After removal of 4 bases from V and 7 bases from J, the junction contained 22 bases not matched to a gene. CDR3: CASSSRRGVSGRPSGEQYF. Written as DNA, the CDR3 is TGTGCCAGTAGTAGCCGAAGAGGGGTTAGCGGGAGGCCTTCGGGGGAGCAGTACTTC. The complete variable domain, with remaining parts taken from reference TRBV19 and TRBJ2-7, reads DGGITQSPKYLFRKEGQNVTLSCEQNLNHDAMYWYRQDPGQGLRLIYYSQIVNDFQKGDIAEGYSVSREKKESFPLTVTSAQKNPTAFYLCASSSRRGVSGRPSGEQYFGPGTRLTVT.

A few counts support this clonotype. The V and J genes are TRBV6-5 and TRBJ1-6; D call uncertain. The V and J ends lost 4 bases and 5 bases respectively, with 12 bases between them. This CDR3 has 15 amino acids. Germline V gene data show CDR1 as MNHEY and CDR2 as SVGAGI. In DNA, the CDR3 is TGTGCCAGCAGTTTCACAGCCTTCGATAATTCACCCCTCCACTTT. This encodes CASSFTAFDNSPLHF.

The genes are TRBV25-1 and TRBJ2-5; perhaps D is TRBD1 or TRBD2 (5 bases each). CDR1 and CDR2 (germline): MGHDK, SYGVNS. V lost 0 bases, J lost 7 bases, and 12 bases lay in between. The CDR3 totals 14 residues. Here the CDR3 reads CASSEYFPGGTQYF. CDR3 coding DNA: TGTGCCAGCAGTGAATACTTCCCTGGGGGGACCCAGTACTTC.

The chain combines TRBV19 with TRBJ1-1, with 7 bases matching TRBD1. Trimming removed 5 bases from V and 4 bases from J; junction bases left unmatched: 7. The germline V gene encodes CDR1 LNHDA and CDR2 SQIVND (reference sequence). The CDR3 runs to 14 residues. In DNA form, the CDR3 reads TGTGCCAGTAGTGGGACAGCGGAAGTCACTGAAGCTTTCTTT. Its protein is CASSGTAEVTEAFF.

The V call is TRBV5-5, the J call TRBJ1-1; 7 bases fit TRBD1. J was trimmed by 3 bases and V by 6 bases; bases with no gene match: 8. The CDR3 runs to 14 residues. The germline CDR1 and CDR2 sequences are SGHKS and YYEKEE (reference sequence). CDR3 DNA: TGTGCCAGCATCTACGGACAGGTCGACACTGAAGCTTTCTTT. As protein: CASIYGQVDTEAFF. The full variable domain, with the rest looked up from reference TRBV5-5 and TRBJ1-1, is DAGVTQSPTHLIKTRGQQVTLRCSPISGHKSVSWYQQVLGQGPQFIFQYYEKEERGRGNFPDRFSARQFPNYSSELNVNALLLGDSALYLCASIYGQVDTEAFFGQGTRLTVV.

This clonotype was seen ten or more times. CDR3 protein: CSVGGTVDTEAFF. CDR3 nucleotide sequence: TGCAGCGTTGGGGGGACGGTCGACACTGAAGCTTTCTTT. The V gene is TRBV29-1, the J gene TRBJ1-1, with D tentatively TRBD1 (5 bases). V dropped 4 bases and J dropped 3 bases, with 12 bases sitting between them. The CDR3 covers 13 residues. The germline gives CDR1 SQVTM, CDR2 ANQGSEA.

The sample holds a few counts of this clonotype. This chain links TRBV6-5 with TRBJ1-1; tentative D call: TRBD1 (6 bases). The V end lost 9 bases, the J end lost 0 bases, and 14 bases lay between the germline ends. Germline assignment: CDR1 MNHEY and CDR2 SVGAGI. The CDR3 extends over 14 amino acids. CDR3 region: CASWRGGMNTEAFF. The CDR3 bases are TGTGCCAGTTGGAGGGGGGGCATGAACACTGAAGCTTTCTTT.

The rearrangement joins TRBV5-1 to TRBJ1-2; D perhaps matches TRBD1 (6 bases). The CDR3 loop spans 13 amino acids. The germline V and J ends were trimmed by 6 bases and 4 bases, with 13 bases remaining between them. Germline V gives CDR1 SGHRS, CDR2 YFSETQ. DNA of the CDR3: TGCGCCAGCAAAGCAGGGGATACCTATGGCTACACCTTC. Translating gives CASKAGDTYGYTF.

This clonotype has just a few counts. The genes are TRBV5-1 and TRBJ1-2, with a tentative D call TRBD1 (5 bases). CDR3 size: 15 residues. V dropped 4 bases and J dropped 3 bases, with 16 bases sitting between them. CDR1 is SGHRS, CDR2 YFSETQ, per germline. CDR3 sequence: CASSDSGLGDYGYTF. The CDR3 DNA reads TGCGCCAGCAGCGACTCAGGGTTGGGGGACTATGGCTACACCTTC. The complete variable domain, with remaining parts taken from reference TRBV5-1 and TRBJ1-2, reads KAGVTQTPRYLIKTRGQQVTLSCSPISGHRSVSWYQQTPGQGLQFLFEYFSETQRNKGNFPGRFSGRQFSNSRSEMNVSTLELGDSALYLCASSDSGLGDYGYTFGSGTRLTVV.

This rearrangement joins TRBV19 to TRBJ1-5; 7 bases map to TRBD1. The CDR3 covers 15 residues. Germline-derived CDR1 and CDR2 are LNHDA and SQIVND (reference sequence). Trimming took 7 bases from V and 0 from J; bases not matched to a gene: 6. The CDR3 bases are TGTGCCAGTATCCCGACAGGGAGTAGCAATCAGCCCCAGCATTTT. This translates into CASIPTGSSNQPQHF.

The chain links TRBV9 to TRBJ2-7; TRBD1 is a possible D gene (7 bases). Trimming pared 4 bases from V and 5 bases from J, leaving 22 bases between. Germline V CDR1 and CDR2: SGDLS, YYNGEE. CDR3 length equals 16 residues. The CDR3 DNA follows: TGTGCCAGCAGCTCCCGGAGGGGGACAGCGAGCCACGAGCAGTACTTC. Protein sequence: CASSSRRGTASHEQYF.

V usage is TRBV29-1 and J usage is TRBJ1-2; possibly TRBD1 for D (6 bases). The V end was cut by 4 bases, the J end by 4 bases, with 16 bases between. The germline V gene encodes CDR1 SQVTM and CDR2 ANQGSEA. The CDR3 loop spans 14 amino acids. The CDR3 coding sequence is TGCAGCGTTGCTCTCAGGACAGAGGGCTATGGCTACACCTTC. Amino acid sequence: CSVALRTEGYGYTF.

The chain has TRBV27 and TRBJ2-5, with 10 bases matching TRBD1. The CDR3 length is 15 residues. Germline V gene lookup returns CDR1 MNHEY and CDR2 SMNVEV (reference sequence). Losses at the gene ends were 5 bases for V and 5 bases for J; bases not matched to a gene: 8. The CDR3 sequence: CASSDLTGGRETQYF. As DNA, the CDR3 is TGTGCCAGCAGTGATCTGACAGGGGGCAGGGAGACCCAGTACTTC.

This clonotype was picked up many times. CDR3 nucleotide sequence: TGTGCCAGCAGCCCGAATACAGGGGGCACTGAAGCTTTCTTT. Its protein product is CASSPNTGGTEAFF. The chain joins TRBV7-9 to TRBJ1-1; 8 positions agree with TRBD1. This CDR3 is built from 14 residues. CDR1 is SEHNR and CDR2 is FQNEAQ in the germline V gene (reference sequence). V shed 5 bases and J 4 bases; nucleotides not matched to a gene: 6.

The sample holds many counts of this clonotype. The genes are TRBV25-1 and TRBJ1-5; D is possibly TRBD1 (5 bases). The CDR3 extends over 13 amino acids. The V and J ends lost 6 bases and 3 bases respectively, with 9 bases between them. Germline lookup yields CDR1 MGHDK and CDR2 SYGVNS. CDR3 sequence reads: CASSQTDNQPQHF. The CDR3 DNA is TGTGCCAGCAGCCAGACAGACAATCAGCCCCAGCATTTT.

The rearrangement links TRBV5-4 to TRBJ2-5, with 7 nucleotides matching TRBD1. V gave up 4 bases and J gave up 3 bases; unmatched junction bases: 6. Germline V gene lookup returns CDR1 SGHNT and CDR2 YYREEE (reference sequence). The CDR3 length is 14 residues. The CDR3 region has the DNA TGTGCCAGCAGCCTCAACAGGGGAGAAGAGACCCAGTACTTC. Its translation is CASSLNRGEETQYF.

In the case of this clonotype: This could be a read error, since a much larger clone is one nucleotide away. The CDR3 DNA reads TGTGCCAGCAGCTTATCGACAGGGGTCGGCTATGGCTGCACCTTC. Translated, it gives CASSLSTGVGYGCTF. V and J are TRBV7-2 and TRBJ1-2; 8 positions agree with TRBD1. CDR1 is SGHTA and CDR2 is FQGNSA in the germline V gene. The CDR3 has 15 residues.

The gene calls are TRBV2 and TRBJ2-2; the D gene is possibly TRBD1 (6 bases). Germline V gene lookup returns CDR1 SNHLY and CDR2 FYNNEI. Trimming pared 6 bases from V and 1 base from J, leaving 9 bases between. The CDR3 sequence is 14 residues long. The CDR3 sequence is CASRVDRNTGELFF. In nucleotides, the CDR3 is TGTGCCAGCAGGGTGGACAGGAACACCGGGGAGCTGTTTTTT.